This is a list of T cell receptor beta chains from one sample in a study of T cell responses to AZD1222 COVID-19 vaccine. The protocol was immunoSEQ multiplex PCR, while the TCRdb copy is restricted to in-frame clones and leaves out a portion. The sample shows 150,000 to 200,000 clones, roughly 90% of them seen only once. The sequences come from peripheral blood, collected 28 days after the second AZD1222 dose. Receptor source: an adult who received the AZD1222 COVID-19 vaccine. Each CDR3 is given with its conserved first and last residue.

TRBV12-3/TRBV12-4	TRBJ1-1	CATYRVPNTEAFF
TRBV27	TRBJ2-5	CASSSWGDQETQYF
TRBV7-2	TRBJ2-2	CASNGGTGELFF
TRBV28	TRBJ2-1	CASSLPLGGEQFF
TRBV20-1	TRBJ1-5	CSASVQDSNQPQHF
TRBV28	TRBJ2-5	CASRAPGEETQYF
TRBV19	TRBJ1-4	CASSEGFEKLFF
TRBV10-3	TRBJ1-5	CAIGTQGQPQHF
TRBV5-1	TRBJ1-5	CASSRGDGSNQPQHF
TRBV18	TRBJ2-1	CASSPPGTSGRDEQFF
TRBV3-1/TRBV3-2	TRBJ2-1	CASSPLAGGWEGQFF
TRBV19	TRBJ1-5	CASSARTGFQPQHF
TRBV5-6	TRBJ1-4	CASSLGTVGLFF
TRBV13	TRBJ2-3	CASSLVRSSTDTQYF
TRBV11-3	TRBJ2-1	CASSHPAGNEQFF
TRBV7-8	TRBJ1-2	CASSIPGQGNYGYTF
TRBV7-8	TRBJ2-1	CASSLVREGQFF
TRBV4-1	TRBJ2-7	CASSQDGNRVGEQYF
TRBV6-5	TRBJ1-2	CATRPQVEGGYTF
TRBV19	TRBJ2-1	CASSIDRTSGLNEQFF
TRBV19	TRBJ1-1	CASSIRDRVRDTEAFF
TRBV25-1	TRBJ1-2	CASSDYGSGYTF
TRBV7-9	TRBJ2-5	CASSLSAVLNEETQYF
TRBV3-1/TRBV3-2	TRBJ2-1	CASSLRQGGSNEQFF
TRBV4-2	TRBJ2-3	CASSQGGGGSTDTQYF
TRBV6-5	TRBJ2-3	CASTHRGPTDTQYF
TRBV19	TRBJ1-1	CASSMGQAMNTEAFF
TRBV7-6	TRBJ2-2	CASSHTPGGGLNTGELFF
TRBV28	TRBJ2-7	CASSYAAGGLDEQYF
TRBV2	TRBJ2-1	CASRSTGLEQFF
TRBV9	TRBJ2-2	CASSVSSEPNTGELFF
TRBV27	TRBJ1-5	CASSKRGGAVDQPQHF
TRBV14	TRBJ2-7	CASSQDFLAGEGHYEQYF
TRBV12-3/TRBV12-4	TRBJ2-2	CATKLGADGELFF